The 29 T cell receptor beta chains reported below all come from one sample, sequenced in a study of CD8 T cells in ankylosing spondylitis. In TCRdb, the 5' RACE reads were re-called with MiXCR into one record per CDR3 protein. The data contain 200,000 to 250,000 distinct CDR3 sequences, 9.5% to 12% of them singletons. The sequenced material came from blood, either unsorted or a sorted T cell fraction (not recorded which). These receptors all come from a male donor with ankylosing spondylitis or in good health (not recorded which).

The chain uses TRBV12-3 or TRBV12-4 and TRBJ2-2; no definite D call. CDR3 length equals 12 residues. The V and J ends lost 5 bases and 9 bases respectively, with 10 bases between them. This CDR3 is CASSPLGWELFF. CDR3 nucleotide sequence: TGTGCCAGCAGTCCTTTGGGTTGGGAGCTGTTTTTT.

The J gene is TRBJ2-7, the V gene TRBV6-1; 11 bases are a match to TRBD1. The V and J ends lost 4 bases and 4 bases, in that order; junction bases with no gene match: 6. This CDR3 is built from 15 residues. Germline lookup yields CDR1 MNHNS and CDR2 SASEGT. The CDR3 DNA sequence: TGTGCCAGCAGTGCGTCGGACAGGGGGCGGTACGAGCAGTACTTC. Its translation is CASSASDRGRYEQYF.

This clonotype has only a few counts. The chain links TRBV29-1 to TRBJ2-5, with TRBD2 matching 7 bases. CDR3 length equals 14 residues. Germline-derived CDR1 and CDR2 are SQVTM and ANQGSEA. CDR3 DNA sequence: TGCAAAAGGATGCGGGAGTGTCCAGAAGAGACCCAGTACTTC. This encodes CKRMRECPEETQYF.

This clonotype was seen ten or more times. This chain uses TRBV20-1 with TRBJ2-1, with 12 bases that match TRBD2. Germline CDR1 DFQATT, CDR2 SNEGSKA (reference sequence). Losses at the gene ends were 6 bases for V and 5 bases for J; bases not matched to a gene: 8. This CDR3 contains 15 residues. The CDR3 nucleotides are TGCAGTGCGCTAGCGGGAGGGCCTAATAACAATGAGCAGTTCTTC. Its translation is CSALAGGPNNNEQFF.

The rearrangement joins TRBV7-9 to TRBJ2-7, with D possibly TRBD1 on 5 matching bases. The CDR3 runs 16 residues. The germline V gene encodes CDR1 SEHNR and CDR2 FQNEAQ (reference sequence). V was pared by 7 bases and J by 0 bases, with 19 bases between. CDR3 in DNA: TGTGCCAGCATTCTAGGGGCAGGGTCAAGCTCCTACGAGCAGTACTTC. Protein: CASILGAGSSSYEQYF. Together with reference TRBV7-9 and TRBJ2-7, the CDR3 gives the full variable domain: DTGVSQNPRHKITKRGQNVTFRCDPISEHNRLYWYRQTLGQGPEFLTYFQNEAQLEKSRLLSDRFSAERPKGSFSTLEIQRTEQGDSAMYLCASILGAGSSSYEQYFGPGTRLTVT.

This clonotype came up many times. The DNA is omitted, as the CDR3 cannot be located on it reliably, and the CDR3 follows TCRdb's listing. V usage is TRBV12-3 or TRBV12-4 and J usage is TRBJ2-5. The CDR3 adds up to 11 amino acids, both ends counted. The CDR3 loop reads CASSFLETQYF.

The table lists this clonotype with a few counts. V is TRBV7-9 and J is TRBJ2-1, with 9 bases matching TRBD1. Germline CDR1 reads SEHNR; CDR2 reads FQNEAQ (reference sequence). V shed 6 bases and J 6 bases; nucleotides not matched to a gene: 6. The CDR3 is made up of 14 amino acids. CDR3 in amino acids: CASRVGTGINEQFF. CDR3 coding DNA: TGTGCCAGCAGAGTGGGGACAGGGATCAATGAGCAGTTCTTC.

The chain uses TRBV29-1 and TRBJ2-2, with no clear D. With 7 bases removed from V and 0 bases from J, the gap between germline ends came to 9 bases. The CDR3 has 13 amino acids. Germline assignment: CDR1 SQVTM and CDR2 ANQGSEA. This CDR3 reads CSGLIPNTGELFF. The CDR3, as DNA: TGCAGCGGTCTCATCCCGAACACCGGGGAGCTGTTTTTT.

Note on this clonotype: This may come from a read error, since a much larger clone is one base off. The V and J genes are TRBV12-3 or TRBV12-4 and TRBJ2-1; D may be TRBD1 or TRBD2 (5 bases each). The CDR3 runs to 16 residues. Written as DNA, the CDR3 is TGTGCCAGCAGTTTAGGCCGGGACGCTTCCTACAATGCGCAGTTCTTC. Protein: CASSLGRDASYNAQFF.

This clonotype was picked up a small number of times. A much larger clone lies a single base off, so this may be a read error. CDR3 sequence (DNA): TGTGCCAGCAGTTTAGAGGACGAAGATGCGCAGTATTTT. It specifies CASSLEDEDAQYF. The chain employs TRBV12-3 or TRBV12-4 and TRBJ2-3; D not certain. The CDR3 extends over 13 amino acids.

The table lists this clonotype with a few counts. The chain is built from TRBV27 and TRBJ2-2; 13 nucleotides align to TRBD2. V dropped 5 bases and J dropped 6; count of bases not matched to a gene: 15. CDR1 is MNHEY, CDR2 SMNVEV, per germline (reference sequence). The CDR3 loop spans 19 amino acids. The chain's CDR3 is CASSRELAGGPFPAGELFF. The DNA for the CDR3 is TGTGCCAGCAGTCGGGAACTAGCGGGAGGGCCCTTCCCGGCCGGGGAGCTGTTTTTT.

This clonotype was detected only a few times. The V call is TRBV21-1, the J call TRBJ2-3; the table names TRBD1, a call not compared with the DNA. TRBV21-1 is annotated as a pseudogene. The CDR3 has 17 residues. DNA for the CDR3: TGTGCCAGCAGCACACGACAGGGGGCCAACTGGTTGGATACGCAGTATTTT. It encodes CASSTRQGANWLDTQYF.

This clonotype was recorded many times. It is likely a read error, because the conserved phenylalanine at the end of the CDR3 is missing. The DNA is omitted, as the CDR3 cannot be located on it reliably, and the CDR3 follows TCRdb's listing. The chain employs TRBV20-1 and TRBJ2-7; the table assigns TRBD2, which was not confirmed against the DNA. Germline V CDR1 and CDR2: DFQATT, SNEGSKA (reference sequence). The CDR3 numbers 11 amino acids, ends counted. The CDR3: CSARDQAGTRL.

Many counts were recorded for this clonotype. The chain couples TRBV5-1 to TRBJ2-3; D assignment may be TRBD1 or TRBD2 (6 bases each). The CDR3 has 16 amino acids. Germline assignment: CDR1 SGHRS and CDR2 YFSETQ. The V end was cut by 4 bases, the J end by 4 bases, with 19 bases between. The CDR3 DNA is TGCGCCAGCAGCCTTCCCAAGGGGGGAAATTCAGATACGCAGTATTTT. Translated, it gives CASSLPKGGNSDTQYF.

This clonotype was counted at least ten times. The CDR3 sequence is CSARAYPSGGRETQYF. CDR3 in DNA: TGCAGTGCTAGAGCATACCCTAGCGGGGGGCGAGAGACCCAGTACTTC. The gene calls are TRBV20-1 and TRBJ2-5; 11 bases align to TRBD2. Trimming removed 1 base from V and 4 bases from J; junction bases left unmatched: 8. Germline CDR1 and CDR2: DFQATT and SNEGSKA (reference sequence). The CDR3 loop spans 16 amino acids.

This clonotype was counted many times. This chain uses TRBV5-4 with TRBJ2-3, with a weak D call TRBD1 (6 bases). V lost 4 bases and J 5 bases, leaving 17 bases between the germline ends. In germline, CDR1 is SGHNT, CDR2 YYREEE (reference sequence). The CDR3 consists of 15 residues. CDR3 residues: CASSIGDTPVDTQYF. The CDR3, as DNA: TGTGCCAGCAGCATAGGGGACACTCCGGTAGATACGCAGTATTTT.

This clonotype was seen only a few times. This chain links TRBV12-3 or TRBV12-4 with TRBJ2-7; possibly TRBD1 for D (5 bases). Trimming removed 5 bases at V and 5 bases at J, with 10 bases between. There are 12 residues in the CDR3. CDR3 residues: CASSQGAHEQYF. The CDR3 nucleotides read TGTGCCAGCAGTCAAGGGGCCCACGAGCAGTACTTC.

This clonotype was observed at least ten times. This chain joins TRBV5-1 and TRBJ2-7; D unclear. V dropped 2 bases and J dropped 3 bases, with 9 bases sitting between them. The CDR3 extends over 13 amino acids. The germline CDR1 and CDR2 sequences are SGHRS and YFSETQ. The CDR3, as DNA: TGCGCCAGCAGCTTTGCGATAGGCTACGAGCAGTACTTC. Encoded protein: CASSFAIGYEQYF.

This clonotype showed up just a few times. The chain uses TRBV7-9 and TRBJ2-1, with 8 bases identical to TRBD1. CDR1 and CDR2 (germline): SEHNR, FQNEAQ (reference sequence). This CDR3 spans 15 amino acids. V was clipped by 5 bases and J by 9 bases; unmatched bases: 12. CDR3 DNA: TGTGCCAGCAGCCCGCCGGACAGGGTTGTCAGTGAGCAGTTCTTC. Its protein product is CASSPPDRVVSEQFF.

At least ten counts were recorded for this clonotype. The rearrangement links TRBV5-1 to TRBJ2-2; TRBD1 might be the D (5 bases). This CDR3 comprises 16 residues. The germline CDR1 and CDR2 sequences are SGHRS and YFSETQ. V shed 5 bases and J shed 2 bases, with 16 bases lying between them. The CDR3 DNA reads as TGCGCCAGCAGGGCTAAAGGACACCTTAACACCGGGGAGCTGTTTTTT. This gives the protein CASRAKGHLNTGELFF.

CDR3 sequence: CSVDTGAEAFF. The CDR3 DNA reads TGCAGCGTCGACACAGGGGCTGAAGCTTTCTTT. The rearrangement links TRBV29-1 to TRBJ1-1; 7 bases are a match to TRBD1. The CDR3 loop spans 11 amino acids. V shed 6 bases and J 6 bases; nucleotides not matched to a gene: 4. CDR1 and CDR2 from the germline V gene are SQVTM and ANQGSEA.

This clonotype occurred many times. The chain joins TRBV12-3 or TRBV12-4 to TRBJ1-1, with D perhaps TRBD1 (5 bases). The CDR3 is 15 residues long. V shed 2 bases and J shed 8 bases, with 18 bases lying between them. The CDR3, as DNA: TGTGCCAGCAGTTTAAGTGCATGGACAACGTCAGAAGCTTTCTTT. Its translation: CASSLSAWTTSEAFF.

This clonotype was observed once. This chain's CDR3 is CASSETLAEDQDWDTQYF. The DNA of the CDR3 is TGTGCCAGCAGTGAAACGCTAGCGGAAGACCAAGATTGGGATACGCAGTATTTT. V and J are TRBV2 and TRBJ2-3; TRBD2 agrees at 7 bases. Unmatched junction bases numbered 17, after V lost 2 bases and J lost 6 bases. The germline V gene has CDR1 SNHLY and CDR2 FYNNEI. CDR3 length equals 18 residues.

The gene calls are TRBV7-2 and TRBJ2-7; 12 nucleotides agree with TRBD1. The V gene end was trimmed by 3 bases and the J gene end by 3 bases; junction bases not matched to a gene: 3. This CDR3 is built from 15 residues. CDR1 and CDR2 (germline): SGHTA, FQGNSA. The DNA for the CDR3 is TGTGCCAGCAGCTTGGGGACAGGGGGCAACTACGAGCAGTACTTC. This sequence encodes CASSLGTGGNYEQYF.

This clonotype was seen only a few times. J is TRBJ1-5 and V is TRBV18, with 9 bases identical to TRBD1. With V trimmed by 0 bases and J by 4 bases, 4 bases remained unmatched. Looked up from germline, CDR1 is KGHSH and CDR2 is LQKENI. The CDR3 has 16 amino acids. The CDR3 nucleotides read TGTGCCAGCTCACCACCCGGGACAGGGCCTAATCAGCCCCAGCATTTT. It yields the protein CASSPPGTGPNQPQHF.

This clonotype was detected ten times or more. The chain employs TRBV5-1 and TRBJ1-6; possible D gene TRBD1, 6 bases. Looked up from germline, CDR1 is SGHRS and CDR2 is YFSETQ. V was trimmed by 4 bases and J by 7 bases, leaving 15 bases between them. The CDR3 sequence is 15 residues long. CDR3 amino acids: CASSKSRDTNSPLHF. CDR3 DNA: TGCGCCAGCAGCAAGTCCCGGGACACAAATTCACCCCTCCACTTT.

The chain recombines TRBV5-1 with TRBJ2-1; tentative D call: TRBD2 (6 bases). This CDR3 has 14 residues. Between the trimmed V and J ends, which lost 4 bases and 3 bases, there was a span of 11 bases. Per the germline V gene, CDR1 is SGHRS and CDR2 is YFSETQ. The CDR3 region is CASSMGTGYNEQFF. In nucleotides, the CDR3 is TGCGCCAGCAGCATGGGGACTGGCTACAATGAGCAGTTCTTC.

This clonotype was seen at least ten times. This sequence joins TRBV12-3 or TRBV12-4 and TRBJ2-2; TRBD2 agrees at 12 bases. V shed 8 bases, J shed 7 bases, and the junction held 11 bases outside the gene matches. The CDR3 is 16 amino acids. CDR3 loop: CASSPRLAGVFGELFF. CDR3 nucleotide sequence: TGTGCCAGCTCCCCCCGACTAGCGGGAGTCTTCGGGGAGCTGTTTTTT.

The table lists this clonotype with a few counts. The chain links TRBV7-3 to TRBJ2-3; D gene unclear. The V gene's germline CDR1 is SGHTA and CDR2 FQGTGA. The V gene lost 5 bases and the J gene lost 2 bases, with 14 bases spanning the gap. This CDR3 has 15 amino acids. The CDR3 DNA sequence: TGTGCCAGCAGCCCTACTCTGGAGCCCACAGATACGCAGTATTTT. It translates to CASSPTLEPTDTQYF. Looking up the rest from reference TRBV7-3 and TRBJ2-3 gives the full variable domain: GAGVSQTPSNKVTEKGKYVELRCDPISGHTALYWYRQSLGQGPEFLIYFQGTGAADDSGLPNDRFFAVRPEGSVSTLKIQRTERGDSAVYLCASSPTLEPTDTQYFGPGTRLTVL.